The 3 T cell receptor beta chains in this list originate from one sample, sequenced in a study of cytomegalovirus exposure and HLA in healthy donors. Clones were read by immunoSEQ multiplex PCR, and TCRdb kept only the in-frame ones, dropping some. The repertoire consists of some 140,000 clones, with 86% occurring once and the leading ten covering under 25%. Sequencing was performed on PBMCs. These receptors all come from a young man in good health and CMV-seropositive.

V gene TRBV5-1 combines with J gene TRBJ1-1, with D possibly TRBD1 on 6 matching bases. Trimming removed 0 bases from V and 3 bases from J, with 12 bases in between. The germline V gene has CDR1 SGHRS and CDR2 YFSETQ. The CDR3 runs 15 residues. CDR3 coding DNA: TGCGCCAGCAGCTTGGAAGGCAGGGGAGACACTGAAGCTTTCTTT. Its translation is CASSLEGRGDTEAFF.

The chain combines TRBV4-1 with TRBJ1-1; D is perhaps TRBD1 (5 bases). Trimming removed 6 bases at V and 0 bases at J, with 14 bases between. This CDR3 contains 15 residues. Germline V gives CDR1 MGHRA, CDR2 YSYEKL. CDR3 nucleotides: TGCGCCAGCAGGCGGGACCGGGGCTTGAACACTGAAGCTTTCTTT. Translated: CASRRDRGLNTEAFF.

The chain uses TRBV4-3 and TRBJ1-1; TRBD1 matches 8 bases. Looked up from germline, CDR1 is LGHNA and CDR2 is YSLEER. J gave up 4 bases and V 4 bases, and 8 bases lay outside the gene matches. The CDR3 spans 15 residues. The CDR3 nucleotides read TGCGCCAGCAGCCCGGCGGGACAGGCCCTCACTGAAGCTTTCTTT. It encodes CASSPAGQALTEAFF.